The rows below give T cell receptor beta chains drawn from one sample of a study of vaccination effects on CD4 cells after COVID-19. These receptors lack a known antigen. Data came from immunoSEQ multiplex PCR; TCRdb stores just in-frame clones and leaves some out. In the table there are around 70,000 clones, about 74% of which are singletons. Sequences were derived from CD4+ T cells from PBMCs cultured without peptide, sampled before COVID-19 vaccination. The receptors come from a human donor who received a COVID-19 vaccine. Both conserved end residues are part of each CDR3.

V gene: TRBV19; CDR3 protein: CASSQGADTQYF
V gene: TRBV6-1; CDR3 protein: CASSEWAATNEKLFF
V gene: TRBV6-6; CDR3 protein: CASSYESSGNTIYF
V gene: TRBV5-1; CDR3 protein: CASSLGDSQETQYF
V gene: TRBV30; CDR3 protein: CAWSANRGHGYTF
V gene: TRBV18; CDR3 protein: CASSPRETGAGGELFF
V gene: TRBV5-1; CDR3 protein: CATAVGTPNYGYTF
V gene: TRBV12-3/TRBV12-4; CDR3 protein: CASSFEETQYF
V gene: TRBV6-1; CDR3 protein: CASSDQDRGNEKLFF
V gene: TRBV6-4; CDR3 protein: CASSPSGSYNEQFF
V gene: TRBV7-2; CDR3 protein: CASSLGPVGYTEAFF
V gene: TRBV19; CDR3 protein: CASSDGLMNTEAFF
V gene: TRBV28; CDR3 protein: CASSTHPGVSGNTIYF
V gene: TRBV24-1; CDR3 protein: CATSQGRDNQPQHF
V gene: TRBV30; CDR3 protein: CAWSASGRADVEQFF
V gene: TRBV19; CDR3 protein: CASSISGGGAPYNEQFF
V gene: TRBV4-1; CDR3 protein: CASSQDPGGRETQYF